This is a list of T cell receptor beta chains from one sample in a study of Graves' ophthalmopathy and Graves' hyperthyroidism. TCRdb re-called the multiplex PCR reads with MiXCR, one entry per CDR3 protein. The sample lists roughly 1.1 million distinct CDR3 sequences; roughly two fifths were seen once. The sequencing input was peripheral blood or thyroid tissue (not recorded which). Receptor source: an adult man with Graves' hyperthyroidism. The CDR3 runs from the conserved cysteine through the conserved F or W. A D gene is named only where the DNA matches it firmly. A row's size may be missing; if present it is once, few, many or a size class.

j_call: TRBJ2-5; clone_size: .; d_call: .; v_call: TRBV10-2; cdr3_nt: TGCGCCAGCAGTGAGCCGGGGGAGACCCAGTACTTC; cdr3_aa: CASSEPGETQYF
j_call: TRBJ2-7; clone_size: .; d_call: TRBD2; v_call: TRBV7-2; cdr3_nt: TGTGCCAGCAGCCCAGCCCCCGGGACTAGCGGGAGGGCTCCCTACGAGCAGTACTTC; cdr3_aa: CASSPAPGTSGRAPYEQYF
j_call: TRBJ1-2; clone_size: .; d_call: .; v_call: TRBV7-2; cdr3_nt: TGTGCCGGCAGCCACAGTTCCTATGGCTACACCTTC; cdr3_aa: CAGSHSSYGYTF
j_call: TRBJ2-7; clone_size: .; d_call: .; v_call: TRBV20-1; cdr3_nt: TGCAGTGCTATTTGGGACCAGTCCTACGAGCAGTACTTC; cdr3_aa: CSAIWDQSYEQYF
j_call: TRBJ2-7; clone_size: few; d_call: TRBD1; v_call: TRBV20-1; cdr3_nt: TGCAGTGCAGGAGGGACAGGGAACTCCTACGAGCAGTACTTC; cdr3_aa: CSAGGTGNSYEQYF
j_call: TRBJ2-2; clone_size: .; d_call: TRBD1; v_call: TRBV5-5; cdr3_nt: TGTGCCAGCAGCCTCCGGGACAGGGTACTTCCCTCGAACACCGGGGAGCTGTTTTTT; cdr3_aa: CASSLRDRVLPSNTGELFF
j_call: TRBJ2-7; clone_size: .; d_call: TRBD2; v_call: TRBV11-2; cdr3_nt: TGTGCCAGCAGTTACGGGACTAGCGGGAGTCCCGAGCAGTACTTC; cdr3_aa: CASSYGTSGSPEQYF
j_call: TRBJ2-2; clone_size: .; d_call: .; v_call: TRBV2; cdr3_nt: TGTGCCAGCCCGTGGGGGGCCGCCGGGGAGCTGTTTTTT; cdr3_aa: CASPWGAAGELFF
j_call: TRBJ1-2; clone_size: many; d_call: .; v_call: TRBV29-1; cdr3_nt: TGCAGCGTTGTGGGGATCCGCTATGGCTACACCTTC; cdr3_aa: CSVVGIRYGYTF
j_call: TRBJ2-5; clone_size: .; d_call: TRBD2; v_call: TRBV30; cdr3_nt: TGTGCCTGGAGTGTAGCGGGAGGGTCCCAAGAGACCCAGTACTTC; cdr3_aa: CAWSVAGGSQETQYF
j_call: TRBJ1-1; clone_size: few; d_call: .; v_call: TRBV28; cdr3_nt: TGTGCCAGCAGTTTCATTACCGCCGGGGGTTCTGAAGCTTTCTTT; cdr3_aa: CASSFITAGGSEAFF
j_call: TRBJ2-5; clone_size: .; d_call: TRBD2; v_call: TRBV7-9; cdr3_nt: TGTGCCAGCAGCTTTGGGACTAGCGGGGAAGAGACCCAGTACTTC; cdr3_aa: CASSFGTSGEETQYF
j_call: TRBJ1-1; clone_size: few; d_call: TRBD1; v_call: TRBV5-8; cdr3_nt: TGTGCCAGCAGCTTTGGACAGGGGAGGAAGGTGAACACTGAAGCTTTCTTT; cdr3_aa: CASSFGQGRKVNTEAFF
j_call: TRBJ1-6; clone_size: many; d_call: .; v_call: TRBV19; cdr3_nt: TGTGCCAGTACTCAGGGGTATAATTCACCCCTCCACTTT; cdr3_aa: CASTQGYNSPLHF
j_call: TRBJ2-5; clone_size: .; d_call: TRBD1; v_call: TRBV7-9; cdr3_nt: TGTGCCAGCAGCCACCCAGACAGGGGAGAGACCCAGTACTTC; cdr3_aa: CASSHPDRGETQYF
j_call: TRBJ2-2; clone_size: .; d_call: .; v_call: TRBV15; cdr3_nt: TGTGCCACCAGCAGCGCACAGACAGGCCGAAACACCGGGGAGCTGTTTTTT; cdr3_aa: CATSSAQTGRNTGELFF
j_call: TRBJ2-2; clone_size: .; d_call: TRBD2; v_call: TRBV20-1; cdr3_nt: TGCAGTGCTAGCCCGACTAGCGGGGGCACCGGGGAGCTGTTTTTT; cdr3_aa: CSASPTSGGTGELFF
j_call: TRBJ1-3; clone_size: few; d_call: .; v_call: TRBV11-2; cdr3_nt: TGTGCCAGCAGCTTAGTGGGGGCCTCTGGAAACACCATATATTTT; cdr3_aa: CASSLVGASGNTIYF
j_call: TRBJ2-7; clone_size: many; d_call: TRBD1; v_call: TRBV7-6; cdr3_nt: TGTGCCAGCAGCCGAATACAGGGGGCATCCTACGAGCAGTACTTC; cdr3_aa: CASSRIQGASYEQYF
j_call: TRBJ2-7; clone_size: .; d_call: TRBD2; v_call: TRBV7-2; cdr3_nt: TGTGCCAGCAGCCCCGGGAGGCCAGCCTACGAGCAGTACTTC; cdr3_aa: CASSPGRPAYEQYF
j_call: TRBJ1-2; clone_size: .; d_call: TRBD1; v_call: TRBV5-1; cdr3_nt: TGCGCCAGCAGCCCGGAGGCCCCCGGGACAGGGAATGGCTACACCTTC; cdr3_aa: CASSPEAPGTGNGYTF
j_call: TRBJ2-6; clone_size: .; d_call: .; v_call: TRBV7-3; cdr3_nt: TGTGCCAGCAGCTTAGGTCCGACGATGAACACTGAAGCTTTC; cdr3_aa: CASSLGPTMNTEAF
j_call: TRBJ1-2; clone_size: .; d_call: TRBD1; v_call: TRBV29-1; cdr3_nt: TGCAGCGAAATCGGGACAGGGGGAAACTATGGCTACACCTTC; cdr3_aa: CSEIGTGGNYGYTF
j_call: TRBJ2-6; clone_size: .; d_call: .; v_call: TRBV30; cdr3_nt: TGTGCCTACGACAGGACAGGGGCCAACGTCCTGACTTTC; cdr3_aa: CAYDRTGANVLTF
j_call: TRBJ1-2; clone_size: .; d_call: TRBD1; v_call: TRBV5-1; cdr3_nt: TGCGCCAGCAGCGTGGACAGTTTTCCGAACACCGGGGACAGGGGGCGATTCGATGGCTACACCTTC; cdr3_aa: CASSVDSFPNTGDRGRFDGYTF
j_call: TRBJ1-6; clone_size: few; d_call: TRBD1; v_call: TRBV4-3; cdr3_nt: TGCGCCAGCAGCCAGGACAGGACAGGTACACCCCTCCACTTT; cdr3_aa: CASSQDRTGTPLHF
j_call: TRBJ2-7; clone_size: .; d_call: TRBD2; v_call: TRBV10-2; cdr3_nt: TGCGCCAGCGGCCTTAAAGCGGGGGACTACGAGCAGTACTTC; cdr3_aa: CASGLKAGDYEQYF
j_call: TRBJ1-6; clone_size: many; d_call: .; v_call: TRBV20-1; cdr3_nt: TGCAGTGCTAGGGGTGGGGGTTCACCCCTCCACTTT; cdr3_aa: CSARGGGSPLHF
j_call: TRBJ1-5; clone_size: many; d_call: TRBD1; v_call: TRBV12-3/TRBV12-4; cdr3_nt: TGTGCCAGCAGTAGGGACAGCCCCAATCAGCCCCAGCATTTT; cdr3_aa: CASSRDSPNQPQHF
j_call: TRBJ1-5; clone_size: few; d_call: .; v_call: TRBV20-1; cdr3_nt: TGCAGTGCTTGTGAACAGGTTCATAGCAATCAGCCCCAGCATTTT; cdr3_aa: CSACEQVHSNQPQHF
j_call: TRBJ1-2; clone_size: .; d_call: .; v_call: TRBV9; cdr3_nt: TGTGCCAGCAGCGAGCCAATCGGTTCGGCTAACTATGGCTACACCTTC; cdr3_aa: CASSEPIGSANYGYTF
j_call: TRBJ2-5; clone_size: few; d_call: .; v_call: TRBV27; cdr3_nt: TGTGCCAGCAGATCTGTGTGGACGGAGACCCAGTACTTC; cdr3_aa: CASRSVWTETQYF
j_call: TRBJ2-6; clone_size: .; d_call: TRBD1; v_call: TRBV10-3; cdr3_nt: TGTGCCATCAGTGACCCCGTCGGGGACAGGCCCGTGACTTTC; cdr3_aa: CAISDPVGDRPVTF
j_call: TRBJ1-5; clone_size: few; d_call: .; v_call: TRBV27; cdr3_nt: TGTGCCAGCAGTTTCCAAGGACGGAATCAGCCCCAGCATTTT; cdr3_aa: CASSFQGRNQPQHF
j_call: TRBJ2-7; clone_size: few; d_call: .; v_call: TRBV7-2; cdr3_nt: TGTGCCAGCAGCTTATACCGGACACGGGACTACGAGCAGTACTTC; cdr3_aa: CASSLYRTRDYEQYF
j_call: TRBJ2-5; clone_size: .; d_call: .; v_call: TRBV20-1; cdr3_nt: TGCAGTGCTAGGGCCGGGACGGCGGATACCCAGTACTTC; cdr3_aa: CSARAGTADTQYF
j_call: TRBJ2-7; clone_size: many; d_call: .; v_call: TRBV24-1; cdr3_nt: TGTGCCACCAGTGAAACACCAGGGAATTCCTACGAGCAGTACTTC; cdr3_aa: CATSETPGNSYEQYF
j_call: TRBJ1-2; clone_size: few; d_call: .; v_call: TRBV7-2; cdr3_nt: TGTGCCAGCAGCCCCGGTCAGGGCCCTGGGTATGGCTACACCTTC; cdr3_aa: CASSPGQGPGYGYTF
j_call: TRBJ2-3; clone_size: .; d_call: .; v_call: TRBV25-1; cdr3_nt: TGTGCCAGCAGTGTCCTAGCAGGGGATACGCAGTATTTT; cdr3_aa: CASSVLAGDTQYF
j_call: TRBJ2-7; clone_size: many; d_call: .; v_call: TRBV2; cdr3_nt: TGTGCCAGCAGTGAATCTAGTCCGTACGAGCAGTACTTC; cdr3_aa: CASSESSPYEQYF
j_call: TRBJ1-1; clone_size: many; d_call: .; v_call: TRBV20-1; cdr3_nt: TGCAGTGCTAGAAAGAGGTTTGAAGCTTTCTTT; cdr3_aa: CSARKRFEAFF
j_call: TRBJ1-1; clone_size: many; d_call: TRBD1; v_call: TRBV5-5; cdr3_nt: TGTGCCAGCAGCTTCCAGGGGGCCCCTGAAGCTTTCTTT; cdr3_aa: CASSFQGAPEAFF
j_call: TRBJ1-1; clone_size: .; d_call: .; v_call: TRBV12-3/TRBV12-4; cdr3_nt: TGTGCCAGCACCCCCTGGGGTCGACTGAAGGCTTTCTTT; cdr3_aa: CASTPWGRLKAFF
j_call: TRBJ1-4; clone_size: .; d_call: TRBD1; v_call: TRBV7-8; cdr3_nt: TGTGCCAGCAGCCAGGGACAGGGGAGGCATGAAAAACTGTTTTTT; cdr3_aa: CASSQGQGRHEKLFF
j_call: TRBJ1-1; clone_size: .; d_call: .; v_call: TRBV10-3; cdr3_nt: TGTGCCATCAGTGGGTCTCCCACTGAAGCTTTCTTT; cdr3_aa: CAISGSPTEAFF
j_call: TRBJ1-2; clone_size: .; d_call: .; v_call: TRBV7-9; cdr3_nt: TGTGCCAGCAGCGTTGTGGCGGAAAGCTATGGCTACACCTTC; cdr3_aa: CASSVVAESYGYTF
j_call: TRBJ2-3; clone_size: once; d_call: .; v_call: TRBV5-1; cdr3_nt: TGCGCCAGCAGGTTTCCTTTTGGGGTTGCAGATACGCAGTATTTT; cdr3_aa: CASRFPFGVADTQYF
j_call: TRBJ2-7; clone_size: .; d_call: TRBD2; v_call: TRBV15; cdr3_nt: TGTGCCACCAGAAGGACTAGCGGGGGCACCTACGAGCAGTACTTC; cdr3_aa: CATRRTSGGTYEQYF
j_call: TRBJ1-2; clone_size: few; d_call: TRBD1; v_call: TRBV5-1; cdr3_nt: TGCGCCAGCAGCTGGAACCGGGACAGGGGTGGATATGGCTACACCTTC; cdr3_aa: CASSWNRDRGGYGYTF
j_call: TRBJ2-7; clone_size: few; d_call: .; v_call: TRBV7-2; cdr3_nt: TGTGCCAGCAGCGAGATGAGGGACCTCTGGTCCTACGAGCAGTACTTC; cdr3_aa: CASSEMRDLWSYEQYF
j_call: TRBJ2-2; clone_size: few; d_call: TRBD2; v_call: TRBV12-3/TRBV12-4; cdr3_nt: TGTGCCAGCAGCCGACTAGCGGGAGTTCAGAGGGAGGAGCTGTTTTTT; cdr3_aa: CASSRLAGVQREELFF
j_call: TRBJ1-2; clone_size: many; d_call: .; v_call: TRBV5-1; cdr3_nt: TGCGCCAGCAGCATCCCAGGGGTTGTAGACGGCTACACCTTC; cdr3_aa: CASSIPGVVDGYTF
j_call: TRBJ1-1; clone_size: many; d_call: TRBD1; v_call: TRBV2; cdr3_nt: TGTGCCAGCAGTGCTAAGACAGGGGTCACTGAAGCTTTCTTT; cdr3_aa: CASSAKTGVTEAFF
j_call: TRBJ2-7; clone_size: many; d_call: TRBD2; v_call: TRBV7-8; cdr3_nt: TGTGCCAGCAGCTTCGGGAGGGGCAGCTCCTACGAGCAGTACTTC; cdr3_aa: CASSFGRGSSYEQYF
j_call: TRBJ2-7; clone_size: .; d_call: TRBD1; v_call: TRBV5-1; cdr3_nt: TGCGCCAGCAGCCCAGGGGGTCGTCGCAACGAGCAGTACTTC; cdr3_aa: CASSPGGRRNEQYF
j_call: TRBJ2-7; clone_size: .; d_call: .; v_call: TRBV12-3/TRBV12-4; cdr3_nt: TGTGCCAGCAGTTTTTGGGGGAGGTACGGCGAGCAGTACTTC; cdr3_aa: CASSFWGRYGEQYF